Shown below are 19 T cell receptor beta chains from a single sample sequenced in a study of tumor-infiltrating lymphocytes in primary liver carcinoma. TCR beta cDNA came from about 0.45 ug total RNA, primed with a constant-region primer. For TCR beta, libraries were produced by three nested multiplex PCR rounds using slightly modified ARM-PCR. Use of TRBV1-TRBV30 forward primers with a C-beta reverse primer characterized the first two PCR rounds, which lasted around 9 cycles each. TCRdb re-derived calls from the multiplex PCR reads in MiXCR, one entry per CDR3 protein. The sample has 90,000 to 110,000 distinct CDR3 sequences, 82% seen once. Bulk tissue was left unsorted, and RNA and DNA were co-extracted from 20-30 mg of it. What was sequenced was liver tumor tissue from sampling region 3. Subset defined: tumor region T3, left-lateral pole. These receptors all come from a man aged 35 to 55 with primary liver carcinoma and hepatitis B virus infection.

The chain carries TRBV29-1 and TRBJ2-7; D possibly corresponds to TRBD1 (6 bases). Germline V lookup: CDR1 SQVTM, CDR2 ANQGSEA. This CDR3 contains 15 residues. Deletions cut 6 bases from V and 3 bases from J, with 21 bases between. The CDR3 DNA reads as TGCAGCGTCGCACGCGGACAGAGAGACAGCTACGAGCAGTACTTC. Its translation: CSVARGQRDSYEQYF.

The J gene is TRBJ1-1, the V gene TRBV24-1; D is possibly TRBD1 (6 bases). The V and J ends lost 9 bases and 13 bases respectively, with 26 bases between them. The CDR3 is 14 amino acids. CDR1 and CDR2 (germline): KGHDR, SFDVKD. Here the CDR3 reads CATRDTGQNTEIFF. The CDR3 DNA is TGTGCCACCCGAGATACCGGACAGAACACTGAAATTTTCTTT.

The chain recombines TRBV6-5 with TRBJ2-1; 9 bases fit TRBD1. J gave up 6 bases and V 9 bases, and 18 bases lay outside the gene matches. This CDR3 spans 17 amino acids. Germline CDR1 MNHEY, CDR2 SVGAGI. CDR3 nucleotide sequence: TGTGCCAGTAGTGACCGATCAGGGACAGGGCTATTCAATGAGCAGTTCTTC. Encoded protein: CASSDRSGTGLFNEQFF.

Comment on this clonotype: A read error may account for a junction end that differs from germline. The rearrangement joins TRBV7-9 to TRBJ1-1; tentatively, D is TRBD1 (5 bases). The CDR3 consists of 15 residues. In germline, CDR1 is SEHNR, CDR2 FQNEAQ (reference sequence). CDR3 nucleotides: TGTGCCAGCACCTTACCAGACAGAGGGAACACTGAAGCTTTCTTT. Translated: CASTLPDRGNTEAFF.

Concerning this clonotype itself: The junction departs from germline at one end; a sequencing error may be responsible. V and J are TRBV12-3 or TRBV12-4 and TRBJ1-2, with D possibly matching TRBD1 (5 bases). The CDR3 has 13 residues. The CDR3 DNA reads TGCGACAGCAGTGCTGAAAGGAACTATGGCTACACCTTC. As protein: CDSSAERNYGYTF.

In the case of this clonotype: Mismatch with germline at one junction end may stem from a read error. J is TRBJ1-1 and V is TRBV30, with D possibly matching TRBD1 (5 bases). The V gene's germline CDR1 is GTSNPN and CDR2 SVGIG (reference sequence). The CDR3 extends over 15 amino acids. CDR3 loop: CAWIAGTAGMTEALF. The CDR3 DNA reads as TGTGCCTGGATTGCGGGGACGGCCGGAATGACTGAAGCTTTATTT. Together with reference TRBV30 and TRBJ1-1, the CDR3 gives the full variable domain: SQTIHQWPATLVQPVGSPLSLECTVEGTSNPNLYWYRQAAGRGLQLLFYSVGIGQISSEVPQNLSASRPQDRQFILSSKKLLLSDSGFYLCAWIAGTAGMTEALFGQGTRLTVV.

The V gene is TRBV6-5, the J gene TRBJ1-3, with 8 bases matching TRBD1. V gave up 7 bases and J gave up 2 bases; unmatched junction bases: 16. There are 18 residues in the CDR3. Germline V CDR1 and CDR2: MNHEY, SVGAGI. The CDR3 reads CASNHGPRTGIAGNTIYF. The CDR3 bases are TGTGCCAGCAATCATGGTCCGAGGACAGGGATCGCTGGAAACACCATATATTTT.

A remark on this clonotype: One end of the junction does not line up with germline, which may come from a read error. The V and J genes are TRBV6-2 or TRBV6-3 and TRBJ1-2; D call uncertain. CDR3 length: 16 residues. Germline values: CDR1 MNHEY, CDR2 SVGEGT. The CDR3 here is CASGPSGAFTFYGYTF. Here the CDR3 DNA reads TGTGCCAGTGGTCCGAGCGGAGCCTTTACATTCTATGGCTACACCTTT.

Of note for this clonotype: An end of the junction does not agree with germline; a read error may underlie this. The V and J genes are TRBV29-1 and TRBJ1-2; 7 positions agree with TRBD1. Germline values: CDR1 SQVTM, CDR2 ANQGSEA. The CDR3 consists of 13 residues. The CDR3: CSIWDSSDYGYIF. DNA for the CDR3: TGCAGCATATGGGACAGCTCGGACTATGGCTACATCTTC.

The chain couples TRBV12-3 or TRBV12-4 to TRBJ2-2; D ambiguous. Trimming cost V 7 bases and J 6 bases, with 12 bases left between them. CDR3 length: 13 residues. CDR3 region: CASNIAGSGELFF. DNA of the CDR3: TGTGCCAGCAACATTGCAGGATCCGGGGAGCTGTTTTTT.

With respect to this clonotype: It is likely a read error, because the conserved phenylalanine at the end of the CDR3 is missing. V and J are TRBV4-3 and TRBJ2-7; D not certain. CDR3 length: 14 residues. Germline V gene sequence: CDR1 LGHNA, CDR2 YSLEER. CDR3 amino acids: CASSQGQVSYEQYI. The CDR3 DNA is TGTGCCAGCAGCCAAGGTCAGGTCTCCTACGAGCAGTACATC.

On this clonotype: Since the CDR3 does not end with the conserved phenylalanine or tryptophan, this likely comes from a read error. CDR3 sequence (DNA): TGTGCCAGCACCTATAGTGTCTACGAGCAGTACTTG. Amino acid sequence: CASTYSVYEQYL. The rearrangement uses TRBV6-2 or TRBV6-3 and TRBJ2-7, with unresolved D. This CDR3 has 12 residues. From germline, CDR1 is MNHEY and CDR2 SVGEGT. Trimming left V 7 bases short and J 3 bases short, with 10 bases between.

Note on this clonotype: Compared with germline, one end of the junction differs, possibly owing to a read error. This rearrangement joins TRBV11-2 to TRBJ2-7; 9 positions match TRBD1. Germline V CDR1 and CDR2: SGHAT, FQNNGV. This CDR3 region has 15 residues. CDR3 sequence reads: CGSTLGWTGENEQYF. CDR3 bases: TGTGGCAGCACCTTAGGATGGACAGGGGAAAACGAGCAGTACTTC.

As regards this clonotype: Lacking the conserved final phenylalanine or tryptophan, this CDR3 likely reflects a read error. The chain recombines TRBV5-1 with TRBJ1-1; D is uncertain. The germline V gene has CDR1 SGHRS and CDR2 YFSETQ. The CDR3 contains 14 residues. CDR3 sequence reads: CASSLAGGGNEAFS. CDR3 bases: TGTGCCAGCAGCTTGGCAGGAGGCGGCAATGAAGCTTTCTCT.

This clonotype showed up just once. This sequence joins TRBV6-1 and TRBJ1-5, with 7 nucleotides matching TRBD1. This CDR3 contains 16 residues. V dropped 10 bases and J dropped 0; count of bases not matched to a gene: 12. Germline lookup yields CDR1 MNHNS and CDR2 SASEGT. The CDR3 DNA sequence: TGTGCCATCAATGGGCGACAGGGAATTAGCAATCAGCCCCAGCATTTT. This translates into CAINGRQGISNQPQHF.

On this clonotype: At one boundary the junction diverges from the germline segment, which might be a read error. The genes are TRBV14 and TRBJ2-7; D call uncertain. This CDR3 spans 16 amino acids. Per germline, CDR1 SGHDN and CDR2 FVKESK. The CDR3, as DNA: TGTGCCAGCAACCAAGGTTCGCACTCATCCTCCTACGAGCAATACTTC. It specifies CASNQGSHSSSYEQYF.

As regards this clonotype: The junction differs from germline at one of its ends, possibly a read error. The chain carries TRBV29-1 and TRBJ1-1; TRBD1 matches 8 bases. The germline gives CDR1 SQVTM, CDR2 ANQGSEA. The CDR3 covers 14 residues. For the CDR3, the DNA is TGTAGCGATGTAAGGGGGACAGGAGGCACTGAAGCTTTCTTT. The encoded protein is CSDVRGTGGTEAFF.

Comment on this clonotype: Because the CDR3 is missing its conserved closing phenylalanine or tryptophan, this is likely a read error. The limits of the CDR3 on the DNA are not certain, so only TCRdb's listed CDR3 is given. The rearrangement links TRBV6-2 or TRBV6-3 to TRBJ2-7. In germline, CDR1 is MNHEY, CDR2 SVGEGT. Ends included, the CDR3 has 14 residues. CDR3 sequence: CASSISWTTYEPYS.

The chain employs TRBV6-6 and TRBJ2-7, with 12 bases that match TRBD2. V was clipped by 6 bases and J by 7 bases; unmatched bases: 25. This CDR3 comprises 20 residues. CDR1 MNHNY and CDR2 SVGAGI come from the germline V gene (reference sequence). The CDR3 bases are TGTGCCAGCAGCCCCAGACTAGCGGGAGTCGGATTTCGCTCATTGTATGAGCAGTACTTC. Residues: CASSPRLAGVGFRSLYEQYF.